Each of the 3 T cell receptor beta chains below was sequenced from the same sample in a study of T cell responses to AZD1222 COVID-19 vaccine. The method was immunoSEQ multiplex PCR; TCRdb's version includes in-frame clones alone and lacks a portion of them. There are some 140,000 clones in the sample; about 92% occur only once, and approximately 3.4% lies in the top ten. The starting material was peripheral blood, obtained on day 0 of AZD1222 vaccination. These receptors were taken from an adult in good health.

The gene calls are TRBV20-1 and TRBJ1-4, with D possibly being TRBD1 (5 bases). Looked up from germline, CDR1 is DFQATT and CDR2 is SNEGSKA (reference sequence). There are 13 residues in the CDR3. Trimming took 3 bases from V and 3 from J, leaving 8 bases between them. CDR3: CSASKGPNEKLFF. In nucleotides, the CDR3 is TGCAGTGCTAGTAAGGGGCCTAATGAAAAACTGTTTTTT.

The chain has TRBV24-1 and TRBJ1-4; the D is unclear. Germline lookup yields CDR1 KGHDR and CDR2 SFDVKD. CDR3 length: 15 residues. Between the trimmed V and J ends, which lost 0 bases and 6 bases, there was a span of 10 bases. CDR3 amino acids: CATSDLRETDEKLFF. In DNA, the CDR3 is TGTGCCACCAGTGATTTGCGGGAGACGGATGAAAAACTGTTTTTT.

This rearrangement joins TRBV9 to TRBJ2-1; 8 nucleotides agree with TRBD2. V lost 4 bases and J lost 7; bases outside the gene matches: 13. Germline values: CDR1 SGDLS, CDR2 YYNGEE. CDR3 length: 16 amino acids. CDR3 sequence reads: CASSPPLAVSGNEQFF. The CDR3 DNA reads TGTGCCAGCAGCCCCCCACTAGCGGTTTCGGGAAATGAGCAGTTCTTC.